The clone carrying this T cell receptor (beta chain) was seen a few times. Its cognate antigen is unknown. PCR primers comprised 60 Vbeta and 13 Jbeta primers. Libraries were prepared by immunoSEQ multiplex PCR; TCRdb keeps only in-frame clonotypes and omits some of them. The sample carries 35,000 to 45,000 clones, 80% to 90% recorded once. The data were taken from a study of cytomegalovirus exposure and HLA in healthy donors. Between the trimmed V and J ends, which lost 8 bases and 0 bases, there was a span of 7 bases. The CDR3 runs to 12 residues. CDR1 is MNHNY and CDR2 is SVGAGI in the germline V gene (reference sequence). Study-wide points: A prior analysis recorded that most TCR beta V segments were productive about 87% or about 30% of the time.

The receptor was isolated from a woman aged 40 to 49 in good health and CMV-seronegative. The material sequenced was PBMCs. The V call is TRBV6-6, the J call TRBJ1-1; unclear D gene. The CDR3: CASVSMNTEAFF. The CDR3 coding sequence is TGTGCCAGCGTCAGTATGAACACTGAAGCTTTCTTT.